The 14 T cell receptor beta chains below were found in one sample sequenced in a study of blood T cell repertoires in COVID-19. Sequencing used immunoSEQ multiplex PCR; TCRdb keeps in-frame clones, though not all of them. The data hold about 270,000 clones, with over 75% observed a single time. The sample was PBMCs or T cells enriched from blood (not recorded which). The receptors derive from a woman between 18 and 30 years old who had recovered from COVID-19.

The chain is built from TRBV18 and TRBJ2-3; D perhaps matches TRBD1 (7 bases). The V and J ends lost 6 bases and 1 base respectively, with 14 bases between them. The CDR3 sequence is 15 residues long. Germline lookup yields CDR1 KGHSH and CDR2 LQKENI. CDR3 DNA sequence: TGTGCCAGCTCCTCCAGGGGGACTGGCACAGATACGCAGTATTTT. It yields the protein CASSSRGTGTDTQYF.

The chain recombines TRBV2 with TRBJ2-1; the D gene is possibly TRBD2 (6 bases). This CDR3 comprises 18 residues. V lost 3 bases and J lost 4, with 22 bases in between. CDR1 and CDR2 from the germline V gene are SNHLY and FYNNEI. The CDR3 protein is CASSDEGGKGRTYNEQFF. The CDR3 DNA is TGTGCCAGCAGTGATGAGGGAGGAAAAGGCCGTACTTACAATGAGCAGTTCTTC.

The V gene is TRBV5-1, the J gene TRBJ2-5; 7 nucleotides agree with TRBD1. Unmatched junction bases numbered 7, after V lost 4 bases and J lost 1 base. The CDR3 runs 15 residues. The germline V gene encodes CDR1 SGHRS and CDR2 YFSETQ. CDR3 sequence reads: CASSLGTASQETQYF. The CDR3 bases are TGCGCCAGCAGCCTCGGGACAGCTTCCCAAGAGACCCAGTACTTC.

The chain has TRBV5-1 and TRBJ1-1, with D maybe TRBD1 (5 bases). There are 14 residues in the CDR3. V dropped 7 bases and J dropped 1 base, with 14 bases sitting between them. Germline CDR1 reads SGHRS; CDR2 reads YFSETQ. CDR3 coding DNA: TGCGCCAGCGGCCGACAGTTTACGAACACTGAAGCTTTCTTT. Protein: CASGRQFTNTEAFF.

The V gene is TRBV19, the J gene TRBJ2-7, with 11 positions matching TRBD1. The J segment lost 2 bases and the V segment lost 5 bases, leaving 8 bases of the junction unmatched. This CDR3 contains 16 residues. The germline V gene has CDR1 LNHDA and CDR2 SQIVND (reference sequence). The CDR3 DNA is TGTGCCAGTAGTGACCGCCGGGGACAGGGGGCCTACGAGCAGTACTTC. This gives the protein CASSDRRGQGAYEQYF.

The chain recombines TRBV5-6 with TRBJ2-1; 10 bases are a match to TRBD1. Unmatched junction bases numbered 9, after V lost 4 bases and J lost 2 bases. The germline CDR1 and CDR2 sequences are SGHDT and YYEEEE. The CDR3 contains 17 residues. CDR3 sequence: CASSDERGTGAYNEQFF. The CDR3 DNA reads as TGTGCCAGCAGCGACGAGCGGGGGACAGGGGCCTACAATGAGCAGTTCTTC.

V gene TRBV20-1 combines with J gene TRBJ2-7; D remains ambiguous. The V end was cut by 5 bases, the J end by 2 bases, with 7 bases between. CDR3 length: 11 amino acids. Germline V gene lookup returns CDR1 DFQATT and CDR2 SNEGSKA (reference sequence). The CDR3 DNA reads TGCAGTGCTGCTGAGCCCTACGAGCAGTACTTC. This gives the protein CSAAEPYEQYF.

The chain is built from TRBV28 and TRBJ1-4; a possible D gene is TRBD1 (5 bases). Germline CDR1 reads MDHEN; CDR2 reads SYDVKM. This CDR3 region has 15 residues. Trimming pared 7 bases from V and 1 base from J, leaving 13 bases between. In DNA, the CDR3 is TGTGCCAGCAACCAAGGGGCTTTAACTAATGAAAAACTGTTTTTT. Protein: CASNQGALTNEKLFF.

The rearrangement joins TRBV28 to TRBJ1-6; D ambiguous. The CDR3 is made up of 14 amino acids. Germline values: CDR1 MDHEN, CDR2 SYDVKM. V shed 3 bases and J shed 9 bases, with 12 bases lying between them. In DNA form, the CDR3 reads TGTGCCAGCAGTTTTCTGAGGGATGGTTCACCCCTCCACTTT. Its translation: CASSFLRDGSPLHF.

V is TRBV7-9 and J is TRBJ2-2; D is possibly TRBD1 (6 bases). Germline V gives CDR1 SEHNR, CDR2 FQNEAQ (reference sequence). The germline V and J ends were trimmed by 5 bases and 0 bases, with 13 bases remaining between them. This CDR3 spans 16 amino acids. DNA for the CDR3: TGTGCCAGCAGCCCCGACAGGTCCGCGAACACCGGGGAGCTGTTTTTT. Translated: CASSPDRSANTGELFF.

This chain uses TRBV6-5 with TRBJ1-1, with TRBD1 matching over 10 bases. V was pared by 5 bases and J by 3 bases, with 3 bases of the junction left unmatched. The CDR3 is made up of 14 amino acids. In germline, CDR1 is MNHEY, CDR2 SVGAGI. The CDR3: CASSPGTGDTEAFF. Written as DNA, the CDR3 is TGTGCCAGCAGTCCCGGGACAGGGGACACTGAAGCTTTCTTT.

This chain connects TRBV18 to TRBJ1-2; D is uncertain. V dropped 3 bases and J dropped 8 bases, with 19 bases sitting between them. CDR3 length: 15 amino acids. Germline-derived CDR1 and CDR2 are KGHSH and LQKENI. Here the CDR3 reads CASSPPGAPKMGYTF. The CDR3 coding sequence is TGTGCCAGCTCACCTCCCGGAGCTCCAAAAATGGGCTACACCTTC.

The chain links TRBV7-9 to TRBJ1-2; 9 bases are a match to TRBD1. Per the germline V gene, CDR1 is SEHNR and CDR2 is FQNEAQ (reference sequence). V was pared by 5 bases and J by 6 bases, with 4 bases of the junction left unmatched. This CDR3 is 13 amino acids long. The CDR3, as DNA: TGTGCCAGCAGCCAAGGGACAGGGAATGGCTACACCTTC. Translated, it gives CASSQGTGNGYTF.

The chain uses TRBV28 and TRBJ2-7; D unresolved. This CDR3 spans 15 amino acids. Per the germline V gene, CDR1 is MDHEN and CDR2 is SYDVKM. The V end lost 4 bases, the J end lost 3 bases, and 16 bases lay between the germline ends. The CDR3 here is CASSSPGPGYYEQYF. The CDR3 coding sequence is TGTGCCAGCAGTTCCCCCGGCCCAGGCTACTACGAGCAGTACTTC.